This TCR beta chain came from a study of blood T cells in healthy people across ages. Study results and limitations: Diversity estimates from one million T cells were considered underestimates.

The second PCR ran roughly 6 to 11 cycles with a sample-barcoded 5' primer and J-beta primers. TCRdb re-called the 5' RACE reads through MiXCR, storing one row per CDR3 protein. The sample includes 850,000 to 1,000,000 distinct CDR3 sequences, roughly 47% seen only once; the top ten take around a fifth. Note on this clonotype: Antigen unknown.

Trimming removed 1 base from V and 4 bases from J, with 16 bases in between. This CDR3 spans 17 amino acids. From germline, CDR1 is LGHNA and CDR2 YSLEER. V gene TRBV4-3 combines with J gene TRBJ1-4; D is perhaps TRBD1 (5 bases). Sequences were obtained from blood. The source of this sequence is a woman between 55 and 75 years old in good health. The CDR3, as DNA: TGCGCCAGCAGCCAAGCTCCCAGGGTTGCTTTTAATGAAAAACTGTTTTTT. As protein: CASSQAPRVAFNEKLFF.